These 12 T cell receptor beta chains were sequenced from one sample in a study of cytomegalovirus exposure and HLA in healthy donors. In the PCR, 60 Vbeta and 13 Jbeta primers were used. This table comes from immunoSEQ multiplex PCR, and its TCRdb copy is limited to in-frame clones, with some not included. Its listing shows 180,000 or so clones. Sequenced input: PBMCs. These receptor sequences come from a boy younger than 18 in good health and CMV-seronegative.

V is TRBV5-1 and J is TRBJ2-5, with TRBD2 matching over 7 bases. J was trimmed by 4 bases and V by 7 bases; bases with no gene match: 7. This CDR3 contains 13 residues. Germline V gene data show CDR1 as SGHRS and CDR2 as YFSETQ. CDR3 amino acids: CASGAGEGETQYF. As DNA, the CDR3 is TGCGCCAGCGGCGCGGGGGAGGGAGAGACCCAGTACTTC.

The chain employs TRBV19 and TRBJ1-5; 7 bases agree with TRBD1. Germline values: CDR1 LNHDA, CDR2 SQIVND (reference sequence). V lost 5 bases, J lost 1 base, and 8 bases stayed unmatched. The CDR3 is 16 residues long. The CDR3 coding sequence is TGTGCCAGTAGTGCGTTGACAGGGCAGAGCAATCAGCCCCAGCATTTT. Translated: CASSALTGQSNQPQHF.

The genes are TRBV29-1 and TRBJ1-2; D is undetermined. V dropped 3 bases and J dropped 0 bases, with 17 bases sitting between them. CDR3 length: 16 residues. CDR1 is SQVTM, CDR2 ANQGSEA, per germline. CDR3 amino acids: CSVDLRAEGSNYGYTF. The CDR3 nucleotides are TGCAGCGTTGATTTGAGGGCAGAAGGTTCTAACTATGGCTACACCTTC.

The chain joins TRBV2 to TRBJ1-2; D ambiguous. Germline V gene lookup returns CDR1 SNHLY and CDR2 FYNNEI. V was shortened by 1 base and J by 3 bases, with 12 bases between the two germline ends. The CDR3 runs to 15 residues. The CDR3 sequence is CASSEGQAYYYGYTF. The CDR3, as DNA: TGTGCCAGCAGTGAAGGTCAGGCATACTACTATGGCTACACCTTC.

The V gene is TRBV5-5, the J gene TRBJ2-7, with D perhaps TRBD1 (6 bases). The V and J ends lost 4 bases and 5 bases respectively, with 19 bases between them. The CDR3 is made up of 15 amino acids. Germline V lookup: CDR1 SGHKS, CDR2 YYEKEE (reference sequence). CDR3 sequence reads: CASSLNQGKVHEQYF. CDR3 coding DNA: TGTGCCAGCAGCCTGAACCAGGGGAAGGTCCACGAGCAGTACTTC. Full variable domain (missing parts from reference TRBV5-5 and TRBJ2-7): DAGVTQSPTHLIKTRGQQVTLRCSPISGHKSVSWYQQVLGQGPQFIFQYYEKEERGRGNFPDRFSARQFPNYSSELNVNALLLGDSALYLCASSLNQGKVHEQYFGPGTRLTVT.

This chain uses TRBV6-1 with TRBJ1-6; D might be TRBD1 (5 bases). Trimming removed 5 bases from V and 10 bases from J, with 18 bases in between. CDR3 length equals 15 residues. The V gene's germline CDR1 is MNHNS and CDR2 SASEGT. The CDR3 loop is CASSKDTPNSSPLHF. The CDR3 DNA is TGTGCCAGCAGTAAGGACACTCCAAACTCCTCACCCCTCCACTTT.

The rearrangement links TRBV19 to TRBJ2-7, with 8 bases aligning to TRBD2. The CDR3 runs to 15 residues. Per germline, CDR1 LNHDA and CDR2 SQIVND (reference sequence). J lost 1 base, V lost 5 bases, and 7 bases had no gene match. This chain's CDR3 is CASSWGSGASYEQYF. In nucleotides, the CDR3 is TGTGCCAGTAGTTGGGGTAGCGGGGCATCCTACGAGCAGTACTTC.

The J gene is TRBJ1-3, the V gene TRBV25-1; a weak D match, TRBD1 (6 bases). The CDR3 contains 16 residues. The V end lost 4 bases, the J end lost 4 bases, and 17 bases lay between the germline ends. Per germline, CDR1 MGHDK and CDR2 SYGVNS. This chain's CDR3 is CASSGPQGHGGNTIYF. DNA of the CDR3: TGTGCCAGCAGTGGCCCGCAGGGGCATGGCGGAAACACCATATATTTT. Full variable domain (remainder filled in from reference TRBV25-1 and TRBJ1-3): EADIYQTPRYLVIGTGKKITLECSQTMGHDKMYWYQQDPGMELHLIHYSYGVNSTEKGDLSSESTVSRIRTEHFPLTLESARPSHTSQYLCASSGPQGHGGNTIYFGEGSWLTVV.

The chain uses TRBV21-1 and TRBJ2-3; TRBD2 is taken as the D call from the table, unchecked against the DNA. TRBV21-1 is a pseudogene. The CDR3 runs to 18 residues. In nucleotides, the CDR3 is TGTGCCAGCAGCAAACCCTTTTTAGCGGGGGGGCCGTCACATACGCAGTATTTT. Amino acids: CASSKPFLAGGPSHTQYF.

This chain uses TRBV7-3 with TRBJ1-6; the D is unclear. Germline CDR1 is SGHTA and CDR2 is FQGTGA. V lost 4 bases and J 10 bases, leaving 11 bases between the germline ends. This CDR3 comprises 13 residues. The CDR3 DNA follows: TGTGCCAGCAGCTCACTAAGTACGTCACCCCTCCACTTT. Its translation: CASSSLSTSPLHF.

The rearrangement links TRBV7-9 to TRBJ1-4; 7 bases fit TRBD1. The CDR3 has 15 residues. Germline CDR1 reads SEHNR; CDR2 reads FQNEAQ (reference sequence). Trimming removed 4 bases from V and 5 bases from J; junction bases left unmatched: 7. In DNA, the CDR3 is TGTGCCAGCAGCTCCCCGGGACAGAAGAATGAAAAACTGTTTTTT. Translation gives CASSSPGQKNEKLFF.

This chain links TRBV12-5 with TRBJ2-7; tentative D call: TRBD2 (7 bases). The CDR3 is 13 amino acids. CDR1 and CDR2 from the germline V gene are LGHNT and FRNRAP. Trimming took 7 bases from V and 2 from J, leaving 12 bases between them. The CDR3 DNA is TGTGCTAGTGCCCCGCGGGGGCCCTACGAGCAGTACTTC. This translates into CASAPRGPYEQYF.